This is a list of T cell receptor beta chains from one sample in a study of early stage breast cancer tumors. The assay was immunoSEQ multiplex PCR, and TCRdb's table has in-frame clones only and misses some. The sample consists of about 19,000 clones, about 83% of them appearing once. Sequencing input: blood. These receptors all come from a person between 65 and 80 years old with breast cancer. Both conserved end residues are part of each CDR3. The D gene is left open where the match is weak. The size entry is marked missing in some rows and otherwise reads once, few, many or a size class.

v_call,cdr3_length,d_call,j_call,clone_size,cdr3_aa,cdr3_nt
TRBV7-9,16,TRBD1,TRBJ1-3,-,CASSQAGQGARNTIYF,TGTGCCAGCAGCCAAGCAGGACAGGGGGCGCGAAACACCATATATTTT
TRBV2,14,-,TRBJ1-6,once,CASSDTAYNSPLHF,TGTGCCAGCAGTGATACAGCTTATAATTCACCCCTCCACTTT
TRBV18,14,-,TRBJ2-6,once,CASSPNSGANVLTF,TGTGCCAGCTCACCCAACTCTGGGGCCAACGTCCTGACTTTC
TRBV2,11,-,TRBJ1-1,once,CASSSYTEAFF,TGTGCCAGCAGTTCCTACACTGAAGCTTTCTTT
TRBV7-9,14,TRBD2,TRBJ2-3,-,CASSLVAGTDTQYF,TGTGCCAGCAGCTTGGTAGCGGGGACAGATACGCAGTATTTT
TRBV6-1,15,-,TRBJ2-7,-,CATNRQDRTSYEQYF,TGTGCCACCAATCGGCAGGACAGAACCTCCTACGAGCAGTACTTC
TRBV6-1,14,-,TRBJ1-2,-,CASSEGAGAKGYTF,TGTGCCAGCAGTGAGGGGGCAGGGGCAAAGGGCTACACCTTC
TRBV5-1,13,-,TRBJ2-7,-,CASSLMTRGGWHF,TGCGCCAGCAGCTTGATGACGAGGGGAGGATGGCACTTC
TRBV4-1,15,-,TRBJ1-1,-,CASSQPRRGNTEAFF,TGCGCCAGCAGCCAACCAAGGCGAGGTAACACTGAAGCTTTCTTT
TRBV7-9,13,-,TRBJ2-7,-,CASSFLVGYEQYF,TGTGCCAGCAGCTTCCTAGTAGGCTACGAGCAGTACTTC
TRBV5-6,12,-,TRBJ1-2,-,CASSLVVGGYTF,TGTGCCAGCAGCTTGGTGGTGGGCGGCTACACCTTC
TRBV16,15,TRBD1,TRBJ1-4,-,CASSQSATGNEKLFF,TGTGCCAGCAGCCAATCTGCGACAGGGAATGAAAAACTGTTTTTT
TRBV5-1,13,TRBD1,TRBJ1-2,-,CASLGQGAYGYTF,TGCGCCAGCCTGGGACAGGGGGCCTATGGCTACACCTTC
TRBV11-2,14,-,TRBJ2-4,-,CASRRPSTGNIQYF,TGTGCCAGCAGACGTCCCTCCACGGGGAACATTCAGTACTTC
TRBV5-6,11,-,TRBJ2-7,once,CANSSVSEQYF,TGTGCCAACAGCTCGGTCTCGGAGCAGTACTTC
TRBV28,11,-,TRBJ2-7,few,CASTNRYEQYF,TGTGCCAGCACCAATCGGTACGAGCAGTACTTC